The clone carrying this TCR beta chain was detected only a few times. Libraries were prepared by immunoSEQ multiplex PCR; TCRdb keeps only in-frame clonotypes and omits some of them. The sample includes approximately 26,000 clones, around four fifths of them seen just once. This entry is derived from a study of control samples from healthy donors and cancer patients. This CDR3 region has 14 residues. V was shortened by 6 bases and J by 0 bases, with 11 bases between the two germline ends. Germline V lookup: CDR1 MNHEY, CDR2 SMNVEV (reference sequence). The sequence was collected from a man in his sixties with colorectal cancer. The sample consisted of PBMCs. This sequence joins TRBV27 and TRBJ1-1; D possibly corresponds to TRBD1 (6 bases). The CDR3 DNA is TGTGCCAGCAGCCAGGGGTCAATGAACACTGAAGCTTTCTTT. As protein: CASSQGSMNTEAFF.